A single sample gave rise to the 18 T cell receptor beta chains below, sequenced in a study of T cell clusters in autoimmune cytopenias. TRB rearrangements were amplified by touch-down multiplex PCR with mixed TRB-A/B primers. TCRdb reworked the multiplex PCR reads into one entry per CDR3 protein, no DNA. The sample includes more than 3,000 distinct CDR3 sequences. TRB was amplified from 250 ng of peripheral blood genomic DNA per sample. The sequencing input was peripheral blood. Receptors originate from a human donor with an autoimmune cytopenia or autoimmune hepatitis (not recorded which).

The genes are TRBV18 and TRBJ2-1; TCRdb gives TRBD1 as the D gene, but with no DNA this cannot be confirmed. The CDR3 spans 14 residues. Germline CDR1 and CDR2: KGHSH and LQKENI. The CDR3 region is CASSPVPQTNEQFF. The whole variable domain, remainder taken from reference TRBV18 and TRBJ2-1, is NAGVMQNPRHLVRRRGQEARLRCSPMKGHSHVYWYRQLPEEGLKFMVYLQKENIIDESGMPKERFSAEFPKEGPSILRIQQVVRGDSAAYFCASSPVPQTNEQFFGPGTRLTVL.

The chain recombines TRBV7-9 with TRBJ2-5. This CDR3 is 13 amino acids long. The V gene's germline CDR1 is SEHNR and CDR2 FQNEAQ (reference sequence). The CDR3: CASSSDFKETQYF.

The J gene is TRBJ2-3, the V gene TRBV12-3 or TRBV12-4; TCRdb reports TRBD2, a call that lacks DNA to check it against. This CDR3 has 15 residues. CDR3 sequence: CASSLGAGDTDTQYF.

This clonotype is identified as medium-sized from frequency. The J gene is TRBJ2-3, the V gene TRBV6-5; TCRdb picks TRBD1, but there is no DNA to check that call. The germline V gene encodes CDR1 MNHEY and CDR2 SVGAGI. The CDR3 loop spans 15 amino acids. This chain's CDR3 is CASSYSGQGADTQYF.

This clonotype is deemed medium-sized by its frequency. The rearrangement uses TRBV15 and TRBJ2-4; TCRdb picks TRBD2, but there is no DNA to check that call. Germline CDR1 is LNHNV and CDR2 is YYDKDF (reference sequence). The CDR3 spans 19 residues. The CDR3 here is CATSSPSGTSGSVGNIQYF.

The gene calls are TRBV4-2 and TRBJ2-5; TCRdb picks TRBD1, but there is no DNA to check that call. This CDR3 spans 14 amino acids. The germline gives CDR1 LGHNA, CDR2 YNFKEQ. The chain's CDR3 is CASTLSGGQETQYF.

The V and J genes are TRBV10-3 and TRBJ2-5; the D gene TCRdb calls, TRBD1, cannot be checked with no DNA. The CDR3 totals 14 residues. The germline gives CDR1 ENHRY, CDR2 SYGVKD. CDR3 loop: CAISPDSEQETQYF.

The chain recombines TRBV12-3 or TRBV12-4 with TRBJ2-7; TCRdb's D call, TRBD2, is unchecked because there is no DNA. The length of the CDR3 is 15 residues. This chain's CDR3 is CASSLVRTSGYEQYF.

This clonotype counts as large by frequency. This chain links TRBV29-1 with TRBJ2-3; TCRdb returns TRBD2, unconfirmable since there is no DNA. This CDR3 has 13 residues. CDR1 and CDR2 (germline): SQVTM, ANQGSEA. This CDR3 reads CSGRLAGAGAQYF.

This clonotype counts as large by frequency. The CDR3 here is CASSLVASGNVFTQYF. This rearrangement joins TRBV5-5 to TRBJ2-5; TCRdb lists TRBD2, though no DNA is available to test this call. Germline assignment: CDR1 SGHKS and CDR2 YYEKEE (reference sequence). CDR3 length equals 16 residues.

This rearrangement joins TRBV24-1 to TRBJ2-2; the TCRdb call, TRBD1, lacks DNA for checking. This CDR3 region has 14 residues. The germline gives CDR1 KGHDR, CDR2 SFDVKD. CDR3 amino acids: CATQQGRNTGELFF.

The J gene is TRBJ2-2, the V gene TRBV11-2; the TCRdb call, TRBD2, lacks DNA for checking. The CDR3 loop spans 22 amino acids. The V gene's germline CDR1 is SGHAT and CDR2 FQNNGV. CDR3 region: CASSHIGTISGTWTSNTGELFF.

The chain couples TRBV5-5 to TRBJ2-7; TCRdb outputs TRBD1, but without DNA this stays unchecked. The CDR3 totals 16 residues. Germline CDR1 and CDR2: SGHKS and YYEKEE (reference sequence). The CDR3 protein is CASSPPGGGRTYEQYF.

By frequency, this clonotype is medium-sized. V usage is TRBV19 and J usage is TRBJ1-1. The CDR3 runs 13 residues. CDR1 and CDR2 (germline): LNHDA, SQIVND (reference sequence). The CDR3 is CASNLGVGTEAFF.

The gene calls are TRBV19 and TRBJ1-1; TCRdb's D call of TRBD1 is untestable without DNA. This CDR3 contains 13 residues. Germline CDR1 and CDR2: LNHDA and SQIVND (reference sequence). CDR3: CASSLGGKTEAFF.

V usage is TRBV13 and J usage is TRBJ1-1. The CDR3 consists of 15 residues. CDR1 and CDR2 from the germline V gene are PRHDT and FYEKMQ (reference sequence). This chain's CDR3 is CASTAEPVGNTEAFF.

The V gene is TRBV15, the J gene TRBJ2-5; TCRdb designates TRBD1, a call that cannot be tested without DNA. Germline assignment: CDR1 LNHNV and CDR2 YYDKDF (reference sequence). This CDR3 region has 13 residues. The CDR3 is CATSGTGGETQYF.

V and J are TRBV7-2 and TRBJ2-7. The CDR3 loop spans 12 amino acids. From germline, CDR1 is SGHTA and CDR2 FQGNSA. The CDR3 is CASSLIGREQYF.